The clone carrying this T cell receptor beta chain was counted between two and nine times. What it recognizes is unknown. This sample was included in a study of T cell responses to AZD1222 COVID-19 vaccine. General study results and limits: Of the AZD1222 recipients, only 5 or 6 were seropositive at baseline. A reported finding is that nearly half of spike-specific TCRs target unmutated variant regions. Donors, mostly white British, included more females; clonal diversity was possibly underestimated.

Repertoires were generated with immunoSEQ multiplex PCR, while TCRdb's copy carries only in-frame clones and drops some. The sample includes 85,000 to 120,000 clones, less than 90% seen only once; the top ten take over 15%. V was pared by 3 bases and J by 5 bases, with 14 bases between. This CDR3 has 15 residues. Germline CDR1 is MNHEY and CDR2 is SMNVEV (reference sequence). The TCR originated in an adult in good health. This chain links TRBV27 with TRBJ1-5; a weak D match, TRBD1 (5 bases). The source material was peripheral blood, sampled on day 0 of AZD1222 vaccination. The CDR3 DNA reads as TGTGCCAGCAGTTTTCGGCCGGGGGGGGATCAGCCCCAGCATTTT. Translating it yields CASSFRPGGDQPQHF.